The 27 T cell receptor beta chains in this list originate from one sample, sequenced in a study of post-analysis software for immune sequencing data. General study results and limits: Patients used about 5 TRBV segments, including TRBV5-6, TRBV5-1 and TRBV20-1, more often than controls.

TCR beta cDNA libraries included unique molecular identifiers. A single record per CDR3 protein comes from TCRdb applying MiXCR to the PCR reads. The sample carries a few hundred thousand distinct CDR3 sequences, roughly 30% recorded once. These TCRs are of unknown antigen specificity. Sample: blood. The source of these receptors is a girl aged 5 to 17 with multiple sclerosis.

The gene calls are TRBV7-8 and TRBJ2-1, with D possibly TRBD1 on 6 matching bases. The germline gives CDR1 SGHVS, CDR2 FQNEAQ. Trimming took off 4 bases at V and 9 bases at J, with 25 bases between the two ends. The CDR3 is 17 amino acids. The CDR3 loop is CASSSSQRQVIHIEQFF. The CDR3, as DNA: TGTGCCAGCAGCTCGTCCCAACGACAGGTTATACACATTGAGCAGTTCTTC.

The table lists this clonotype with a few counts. The CDR3 DNA is TGTGCCAGCAGCCGACAGGCCCGCACCTACGAGCAGTACTTC. Amino acid sequence: CASSRQARTYEQYF. The chain carries TRBV6-6 and TRBJ2-7; weak D call: TRBD1 (6 bases). This CDR3 has 14 residues. V lost 6 bases to trimming and J lost 2 bases, with 14 bases between them. Germline assignment: CDR1 MNHNY and CDR2 SVGAGI (reference sequence).

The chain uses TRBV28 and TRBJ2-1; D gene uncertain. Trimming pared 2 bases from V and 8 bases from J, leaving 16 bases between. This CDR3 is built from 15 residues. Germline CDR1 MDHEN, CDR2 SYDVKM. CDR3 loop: CASSLGSDAEDEQFF. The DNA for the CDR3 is TGTGCCAGCAGTTTAGGGTCGGACGCTGAGGATGAGCAGTTCTTC.

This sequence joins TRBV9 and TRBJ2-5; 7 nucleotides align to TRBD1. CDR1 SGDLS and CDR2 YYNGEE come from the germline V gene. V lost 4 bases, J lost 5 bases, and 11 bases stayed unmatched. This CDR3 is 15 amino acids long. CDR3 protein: CASSKGGLASETQYF. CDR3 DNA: TGTGCCAGCAGCAAAGGGGGCTTGGCGAGTGAGACCCAGTACTTC.

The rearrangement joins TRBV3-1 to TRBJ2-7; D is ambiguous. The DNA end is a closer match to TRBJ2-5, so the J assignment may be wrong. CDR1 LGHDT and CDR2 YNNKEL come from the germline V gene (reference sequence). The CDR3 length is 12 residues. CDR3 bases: TGTGCCAGCAGGGACCACCAAGAGACCCAGTACTTC. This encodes CASRDHQETQYF.

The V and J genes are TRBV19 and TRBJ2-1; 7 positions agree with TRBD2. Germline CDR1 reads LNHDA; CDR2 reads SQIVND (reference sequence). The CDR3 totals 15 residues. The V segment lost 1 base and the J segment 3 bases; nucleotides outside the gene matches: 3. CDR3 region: CASSIVGGVYNEQFF. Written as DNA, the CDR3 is TGTGCCAGTAGTATAGTGGGAGGGGTCTACAATGAGCAGTTCTTC.

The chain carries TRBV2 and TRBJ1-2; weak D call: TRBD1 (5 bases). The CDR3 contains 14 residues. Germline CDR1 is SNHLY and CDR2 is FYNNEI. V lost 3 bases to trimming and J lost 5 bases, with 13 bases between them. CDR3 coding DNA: TGTGCCAGCAGTGAGGGTGGGGCATCTTATGGCTACACCTTC. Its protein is CASSEGGASYGYTF.

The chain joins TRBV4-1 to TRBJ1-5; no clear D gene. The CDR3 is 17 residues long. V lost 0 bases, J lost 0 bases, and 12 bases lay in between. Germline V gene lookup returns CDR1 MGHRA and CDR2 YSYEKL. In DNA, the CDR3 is TGCGCCAGCAGCCAAGAGGATTTGTGGGCTAGCAATCAGCCCCAGCATTTT. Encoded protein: CASSQEDLWASNQPQHF.

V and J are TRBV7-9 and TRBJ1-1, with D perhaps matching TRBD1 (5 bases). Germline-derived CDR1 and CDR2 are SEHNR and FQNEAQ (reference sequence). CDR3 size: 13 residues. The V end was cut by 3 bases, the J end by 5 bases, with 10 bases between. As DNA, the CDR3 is TGTGCCAGCAGCTTTTGGGGCGGGACTGAAGCTTTCTTT. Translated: CASSFWGGTEAFF.

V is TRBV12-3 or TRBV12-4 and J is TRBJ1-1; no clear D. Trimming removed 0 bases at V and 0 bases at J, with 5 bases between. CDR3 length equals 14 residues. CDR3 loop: CASSLASLNTEAFF. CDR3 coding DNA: TGTGCCAGCAGTTTAGCGTCCCTGAACACTGAAGCTTTCTTT.

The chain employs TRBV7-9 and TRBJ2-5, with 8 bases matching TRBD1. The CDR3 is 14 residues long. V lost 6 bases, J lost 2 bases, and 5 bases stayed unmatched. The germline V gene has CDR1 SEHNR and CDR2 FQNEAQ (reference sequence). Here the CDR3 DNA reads TGTGCCAGCAGTCCCAGGACAGGGCAAGAGACCCAGTACTTC. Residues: CASSPRTGQETQYF.

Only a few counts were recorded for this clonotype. The CDR3 is CASSSNVLAGFQETQYF. Here the CDR3 DNA reads TGTGCCAGCAGCTCTAATGTACTAGCGGGCTTCCAAGAGACCCAGTACTTC. The chain joins TRBV5-6 to TRBJ2-5; 9 nucleotides align to TRBD2. This CDR3 spans 17 amino acids. J was trimmed by 1 base and V by 3 bases; bases with no gene match: 10. Germline CDR1 and CDR2: SGHDT and YYEEEE.

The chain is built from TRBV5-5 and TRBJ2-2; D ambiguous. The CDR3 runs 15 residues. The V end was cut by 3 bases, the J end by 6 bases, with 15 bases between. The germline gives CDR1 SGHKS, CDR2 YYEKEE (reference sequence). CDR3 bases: TGTGCCAGCAGCTCTACTTCAGGATCGCCCGGGGAGCTGTTTTTT. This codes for CASSSTSGSPGELFF.

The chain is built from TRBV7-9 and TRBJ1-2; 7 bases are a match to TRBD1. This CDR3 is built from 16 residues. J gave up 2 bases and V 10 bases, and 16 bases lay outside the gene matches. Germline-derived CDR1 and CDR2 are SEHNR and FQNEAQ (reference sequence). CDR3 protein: CATQYPPGQRNYGYTF. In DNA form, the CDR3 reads TGTGCCACCCAATATCCTCCGGGACAGAGGAACTATGGCTACACCTTC.

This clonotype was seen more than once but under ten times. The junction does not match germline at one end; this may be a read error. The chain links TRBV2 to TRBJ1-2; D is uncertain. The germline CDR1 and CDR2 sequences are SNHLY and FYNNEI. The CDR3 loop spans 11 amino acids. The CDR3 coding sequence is TGCGCCAGCAGCGATAACTATGGCTACACCTTC. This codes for CASSDNYGYTF.

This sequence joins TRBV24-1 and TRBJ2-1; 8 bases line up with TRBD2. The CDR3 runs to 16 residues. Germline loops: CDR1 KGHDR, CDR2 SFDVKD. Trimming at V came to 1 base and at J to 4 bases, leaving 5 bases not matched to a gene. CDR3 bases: TGTGCCACCAGTGATTTAGGCGGGGGGACTTACAATGAGCAGTTCTTC. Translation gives CATSDLGGGTYNEQFF.

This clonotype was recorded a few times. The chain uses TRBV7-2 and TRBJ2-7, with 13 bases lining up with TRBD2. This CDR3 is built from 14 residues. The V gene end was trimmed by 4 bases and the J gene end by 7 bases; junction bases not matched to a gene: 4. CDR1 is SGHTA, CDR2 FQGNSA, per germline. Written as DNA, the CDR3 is TGTGCCAGCAGCTCGGGACTAGCGGGGACTGAGCAGTACTTC. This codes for CASSSGLAGTEQYF.

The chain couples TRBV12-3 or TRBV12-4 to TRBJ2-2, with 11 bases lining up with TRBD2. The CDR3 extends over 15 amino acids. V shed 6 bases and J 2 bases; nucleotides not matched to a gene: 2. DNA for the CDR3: TGTGCCAGCAGACTAGCGGGGGCCAACACCGGGGAGCTGTTTTTT. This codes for CASRLAGANTGELFF.

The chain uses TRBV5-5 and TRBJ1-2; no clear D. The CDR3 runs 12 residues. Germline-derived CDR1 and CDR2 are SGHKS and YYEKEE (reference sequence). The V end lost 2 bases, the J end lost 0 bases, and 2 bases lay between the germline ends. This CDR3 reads CASSFSNYGYTF. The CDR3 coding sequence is TGTGCCAGCAGCTTCTCTAACTATGGCTACACCTTC. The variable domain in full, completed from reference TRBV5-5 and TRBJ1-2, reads DAGVTQSPTHLIKTRGQQVTLRCSPISGHKSVSWYQQVLGQGPQFIFQYYEKEERGRGNFPDRFSARQFPNYSSELNVNALLLGDSALYLCASSFSNYGYTFGSGTRLTVV.

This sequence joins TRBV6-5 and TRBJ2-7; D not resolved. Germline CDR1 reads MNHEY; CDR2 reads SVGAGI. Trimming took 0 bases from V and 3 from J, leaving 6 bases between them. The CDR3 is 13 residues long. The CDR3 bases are TGTGCCAGCAGTTACTCGATCAACTACGAGCAGTACTTC. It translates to CASSYSINYEQYF.

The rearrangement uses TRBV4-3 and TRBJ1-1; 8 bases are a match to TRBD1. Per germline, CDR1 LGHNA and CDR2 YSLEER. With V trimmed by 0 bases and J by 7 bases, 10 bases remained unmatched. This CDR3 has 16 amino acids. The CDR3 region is CASSQDPAGGLIEAFF. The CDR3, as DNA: TGCGCCAGCAGCCAAGATCCGGCAGGGGGCCTAATTGAAGCTTTCTTT.

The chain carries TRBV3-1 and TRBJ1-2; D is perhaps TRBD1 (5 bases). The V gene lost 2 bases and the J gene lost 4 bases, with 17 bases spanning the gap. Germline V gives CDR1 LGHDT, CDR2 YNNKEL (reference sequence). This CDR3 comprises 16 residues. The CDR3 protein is CASSQLGADTSYGYTF. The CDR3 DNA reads TGTGCCAGCAGCCAATTAGGGGCGGATACCTCCTATGGCTACACCTTC. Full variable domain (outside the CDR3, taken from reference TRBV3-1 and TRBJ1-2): DTAVSQTPKYLVTQMGNDKSIKCEQNLGHDTMYWYKQDSKKFLKIMFSYNNKELIINETVPNRFSPKSPDKAHLNLHINSLELGDSAVYFCASSQLGADTSYGYTFGSGTRLTVV.

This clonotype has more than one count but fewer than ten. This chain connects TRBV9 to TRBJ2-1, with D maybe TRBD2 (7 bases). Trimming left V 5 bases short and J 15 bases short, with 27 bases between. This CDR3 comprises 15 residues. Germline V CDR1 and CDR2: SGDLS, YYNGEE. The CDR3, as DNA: TGTGCCAGCAGTTTTGGAGGGGGGGTTGACCCCGAACGGTTCTTC. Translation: CASSFGGGVDPERFF.

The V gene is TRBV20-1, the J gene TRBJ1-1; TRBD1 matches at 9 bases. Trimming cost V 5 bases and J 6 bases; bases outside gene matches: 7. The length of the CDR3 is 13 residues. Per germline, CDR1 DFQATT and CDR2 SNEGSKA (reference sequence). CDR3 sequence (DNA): TGCAGTGCTGGACGACAGGGGGGTTCTGAAGCTTTCTTT. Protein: CSAGRQGGSEAFF.

The CDR3 DNA follows: TGCGCCAGCAGCCAAGATGGGGGGGCCTACAATGAGCAGTTCTTC. Residues: CASSQDGGAYNEQFF. The chain links TRBV4-3 to TRBJ2-1; 7 nucleotides align to TRBD2. This CDR3 is built from 15 residues. Germline V CDR1 and CDR2: LGHNA, YSLEER. V trimming: 0 bases; J trimming: 2 bases; junction bases outside the gene matches: 1.

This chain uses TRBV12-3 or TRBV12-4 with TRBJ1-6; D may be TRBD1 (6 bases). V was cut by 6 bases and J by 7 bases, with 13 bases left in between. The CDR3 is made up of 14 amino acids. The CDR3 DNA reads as TGTGCCAGCAGCCCCAGGACAGTCAATTCACCCCTCCACTTT. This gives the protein CASSPRTVNSPLHF.

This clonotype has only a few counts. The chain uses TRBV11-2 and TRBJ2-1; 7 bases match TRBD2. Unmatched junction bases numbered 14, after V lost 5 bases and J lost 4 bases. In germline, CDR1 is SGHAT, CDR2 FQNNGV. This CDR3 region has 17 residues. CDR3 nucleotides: TGTGCCAGCAGCCCCCGGGAGGACCACCATGGGTACAATGAGCAGTTCTTC. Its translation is CASSPREDHHGYNEQFF.